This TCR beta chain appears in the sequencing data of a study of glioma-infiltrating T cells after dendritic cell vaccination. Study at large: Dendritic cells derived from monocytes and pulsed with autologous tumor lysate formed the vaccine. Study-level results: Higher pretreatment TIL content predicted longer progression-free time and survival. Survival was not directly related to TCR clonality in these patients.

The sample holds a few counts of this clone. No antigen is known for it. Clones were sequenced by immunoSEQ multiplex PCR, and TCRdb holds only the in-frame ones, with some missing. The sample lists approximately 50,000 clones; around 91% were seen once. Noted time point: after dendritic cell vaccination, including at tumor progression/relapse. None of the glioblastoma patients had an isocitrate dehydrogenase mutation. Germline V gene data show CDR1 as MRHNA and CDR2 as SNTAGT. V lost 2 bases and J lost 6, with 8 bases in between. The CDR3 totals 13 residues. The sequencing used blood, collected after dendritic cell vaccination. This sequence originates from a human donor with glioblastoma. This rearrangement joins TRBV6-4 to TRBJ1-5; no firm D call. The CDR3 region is CASSDDLGQPQHF. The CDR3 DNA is TGTGCCAGCAGTGACGATCTAGGTCAGCCCCAGCATTTT.